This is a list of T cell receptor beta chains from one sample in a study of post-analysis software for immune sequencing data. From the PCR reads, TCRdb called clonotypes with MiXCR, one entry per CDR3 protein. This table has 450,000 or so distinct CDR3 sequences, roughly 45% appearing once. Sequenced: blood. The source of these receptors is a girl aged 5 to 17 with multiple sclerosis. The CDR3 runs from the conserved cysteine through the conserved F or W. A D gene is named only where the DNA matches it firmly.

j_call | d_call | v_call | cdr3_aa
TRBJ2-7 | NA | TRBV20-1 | CSASRPGRSSPYEQYF
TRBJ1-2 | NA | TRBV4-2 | CASSPGDSNYGYTF
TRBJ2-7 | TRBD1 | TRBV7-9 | CASSASQGAYEQYF
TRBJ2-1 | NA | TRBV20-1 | CSAAGTKSSYNEQFF
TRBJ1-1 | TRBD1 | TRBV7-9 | CASLTGRNTEAFF
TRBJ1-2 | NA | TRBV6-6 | CASSYRGQIYGYTF
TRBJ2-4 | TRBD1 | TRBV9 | CASSVASDRGLRDIQYF
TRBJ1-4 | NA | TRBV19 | CASSITGTNEKLFF
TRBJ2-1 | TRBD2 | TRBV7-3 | CASSLIAGVGYNEQFF
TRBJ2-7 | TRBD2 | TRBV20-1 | CSATIAGGSGEQYF
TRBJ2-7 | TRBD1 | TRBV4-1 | CASSQDLDRAYEQYF
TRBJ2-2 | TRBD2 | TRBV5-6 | CASSPGAGVNTGELFF
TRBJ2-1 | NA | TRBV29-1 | CSVDWHYNEQFF
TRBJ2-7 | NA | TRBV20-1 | CSWKLSYEQYF
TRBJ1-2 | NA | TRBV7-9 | CASSFGSEDGYTF